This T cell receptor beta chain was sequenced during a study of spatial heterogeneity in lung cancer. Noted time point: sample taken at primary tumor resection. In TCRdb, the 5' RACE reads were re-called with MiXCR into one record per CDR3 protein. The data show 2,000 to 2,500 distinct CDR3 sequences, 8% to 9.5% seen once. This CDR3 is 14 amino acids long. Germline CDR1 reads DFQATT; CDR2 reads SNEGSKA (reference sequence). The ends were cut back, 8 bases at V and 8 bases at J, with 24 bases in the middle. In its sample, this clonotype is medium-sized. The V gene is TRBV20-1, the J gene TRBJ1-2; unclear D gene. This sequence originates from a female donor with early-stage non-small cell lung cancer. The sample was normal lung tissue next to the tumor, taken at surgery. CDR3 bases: TGCAGTTGGCGCAGGCCAACCCTCAAGGAGGGCTACACCTTC. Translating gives CSWRRPTLKEGYTF.